The 19 T cell receptor beta chains listed next were all sequenced from one sample in a study of blood T cells in healthy people across ages. Primed by a sample-barcoded 5' primer and a J-beta primer mix, a second PCR proceeded for about 7 to 11 cycles. MiXCR, run by TCRdb on the 5' RACE reads, gives a single entry per CDR3 protein. Of about 650,000 distinct CDR3 sequences in the sample, about 30% are singletons; the top ten hold approximately 15%. Sample: blood. These receptors all stem from a woman aged 80 or older in good health.

A note on this clonotype: A much larger clone differs by one base, so this may be a read error. The genes are TRBV11-2 and TRBJ2-1; 8 nucleotides match TRBD2. V lost 2 bases and J lost 7; bases outside the gene matches: 10. The CDR3 contains 16 residues. CDR1 and CDR2 (germline): SGHAT, FQNNGV. CDR3: CASSLMGLGQGNEQFF. In DNA, the CDR3 is TGTGCCAGCAGCTTAATGGGACTAGGCCAAGGGAATGAGCAGTTCTTC.

The rearrangement uses TRBV6-5 and TRBJ2-7; the D gene is possibly TRBD2 (6 bases). This CDR3 spans 13 amino acids. CDR1 is MNHEY, CDR2 SVGAGI, per germline. The V gene lost 6 bases and the J gene lost 3 bases, with 12 bases spanning the gap. CDR3 residues: CASRRDGDYEQYF. DNA for the CDR3: TGTGCCAGCAGGCGGGACGGGGACTACGAGCAGTACTTC.

There are a few counts of this clonotype. A read error may explain this, as a much larger clone is one base away. The chain recombines TRBV20-1 with TRBJ2-5; TRBD2 agrees at 10 bases. Germline-derived CDR1 and CDR2 are DFQATT and SNEGSKA (reference sequence). J lost 11 bases, V lost 5 bases, and 17 bases had no gene match. The CDR3 totals 15 residues. The CDR3 nucleotides are TGCAGTGCTCGTCCCGGGACTAGCGACGGCAATGAGCAGTACTTC. Translated, it gives CSARPGTSDGNEQYF.

The chain joins TRBV30 to TRBJ1-2; no definite D call. Per germline, CDR1 GTSNPN and CDR2 SVGIG (reference sequence). The CDR3 sequence is 12 residues long. V shed 4 bases and J shed 3 bases, with 9 bases lying between them. The CDR3 spells CAWKWADYGYTF. CDR3 sequence (DNA): TGTGCCTGGAAATGGGCCGACTATGGCTACACCTTC. Variable domain in full (rest from reference TRBV30 and TRBJ1-2): SQTIHQWPATLVQPVGSPLSLECTVEGTSNPNLYWYRQAAGRGLQLLFYSVGIGQISSEVPQNLSASRPQDRQFILSSKKLLLSDSGFYLCAWKWADYGYTFGSGTRLTVV.

This clonotype showed up just a few times. CDR3 coding DNA: TGTGCCAGTAGTTTCACAGGGGTAGGCAATCAGCCCCAGCATTTT. Translation gives CASSFTGVGNQPQHF. This chain joins TRBV19 and TRBJ1-5, with TRBD1 identical over 7 bases. J lost 2 bases, V lost 5 bases, and 6 bases had no gene match. CDR3 length equals 15 residues. From germline, CDR1 is LNHDA and CDR2 SQIVND (reference sequence).

About this clonotype itself: This may come from a read error, since a much larger clone is one base off. The V and J genes are TRBV28 and TRBJ2-5; 12 bases match TRBD2. CDR1 and CDR2 (germline): MDHEN, SYDVKM. V shed 5 bases and J 7 bases; nucleotides not matched to a gene: 8. The CDR3 consists of 15 residues. The CDR3 region is CASSIMTSGGGTQYF. CDR3 nucleotides: TGTGCCAGCAGTATAATGACTAGCGGGGGAGGGACCCAGTACTTC.

This clonotype has ten or more counts. The chain couples TRBV6-6 to TRBJ1-1; D is unclear. The germline V gene encodes CDR1 MNHNY and CDR2 SVGAGI (reference sequence). V was trimmed by 5 bases and J by 4 bases, leaving 14 bases between them. The CDR3 has 14 residues. The CDR3 protein is CASSITTRGTEAFF. In nucleotides, the CDR3 is TGTGCCAGCAGTATCACCACCCGGGGCACTGAAGCTTTCTTT.

This clonotype has more than one count but fewer than ten. V gene TRBV7-2 combines with J gene TRBJ2-1, with TRBD2 matching 10 bases. The junction had 15 bases not matched to a gene; V was cut back by 5 bases and J by 8 bases. CDR3 length: 17 amino acids. Germline V gives CDR1 SGHTA, CDR2 FQGNSA. The CDR3 region has the DNA TGTGCCAGCAGCCCGCACCTCCTAGCGGGAGAGGGGGATGAGCAGTTCTTC. Encoded protein: CASSPHLLAGEGDEQFF.

Many counts were recorded for this clonotype. This rearrangement joins TRBV29-1 to TRBJ1-4; 7 bases are shared with TRBD1. V was clipped by 2 bases and J by 5 bases; unmatched bases: 2. CDR3 length: 13 residues. Germline CDR1 SQVTM, CDR2 ANQGSEA. The CDR3 DNA sequence: TGCAGCGTTGAACAACAGGGGAATGAAAAACTGTTTTTT. It encodes CSVEQQGNEKLFF.

This clonotype came up many times. The genes are TRBV5-1 and TRBJ2-7, with TRBD2 matching over 9 bases. The junction had 5 bases not matched to a gene; V was cut back by 0 bases and J by 4 bases. The CDR3 runs to 15 residues. Germline CDR1 and CDR2: SGHRS and YFSETQ. CDR3 residues: CASSLGGGAIYEQYF. The CDR3 DNA follows: TGCGCCAGCAGCTTGGGCGGGGGGGCGATATACGAGCAGTACTTC.

In its sample, this clonotype was seen a few times. The chain is built from TRBV4-2 and TRBJ2-3, with TRBD2 identical over 8 bases. Germline V CDR1 and CDR2: LGHNA, YNFKEQ. CDR3 length equals 15 residues. V was clipped by 1 base and J by 6 bases; unmatched bases: 6. The chain's CDR3 is CASSQGAGGADTQYF. Written as DNA, the CDR3 is TGTGCCAGCAGCCAAGGGGCCGGGGGGGCCGATACGCAGTATTTT.

This clonotype showed up many times. The chain couples TRBV13 to TRBJ2-5; perhaps D is TRBD1 or TRBD2 (5 bases each). V was shortened by 0 bases and J by 5 bases, with 16 bases between the two germline ends. Germline V gene lookup returns CDR1 PRHDT and CDR2 FYEKMQ (reference sequence). The CDR3 is 16 residues long. Here the CDR3 DNA reads TGTGCCAGCAGCTTAGGCCTAATGAGGGGCGAGGAGACCCAGTACTTC. Translated: CASSLGLMRGEETQYF.

This clonotype was seen repeatedly, ten times or more. The chain links TRBV9 to TRBJ1-2; the D gene is possibly TRBD1 (5 bases). Trimming took 0 bases from V and 2 from J, leaving 8 bases between them. The CDR3 contains 14 residues. The germline gives CDR1 SGDLS, CDR2 YYNGEE. CDR3 region: CASSVGGDNYGYTF. The CDR3 nucleotides read TGTGCCAGCAGCGTAGGGGGCGACAACTATGGCTACACCTTC.

This clonotype was detected many times. The chain has TRBV24-1 and TRBJ2-5, with 9 positions matching TRBD1. The CDR3 extends over 15 amino acids. CDR1 is KGHDR, CDR2 SFDVKD, per germline. The J segment lost 1 base and the V segment lost 6 bases, leaving 5 bases of the junction unmatched. The CDR3 nucleotides are TGTGCCACCAGTTTATCACAGGGGGCCCAAGAGACCCAGTACTTC. Amino acids: CATSLSQGAQETQYF.

CDR3 protein: CSAQTSGGANEQYF. The CDR3 DNA reads TGCAGTGCTCAAACTAGCGGGGGGGCCAACGAGCAGTACTTC. V usage is TRBV20-1 and J usage is TRBJ2-7, with 13 bases aligning to TRBD2. Trimming removed 5 bases from V and 5 bases from J; junction bases left unmatched: 6. Germline lookup yields CDR1 DFQATT and CDR2 SNEGSKA (reference sequence). This CDR3 is 14 amino acids long.

In its sample, this clonotype was seen a few times. CDR3 coding DNA: TGCAGCGTTTTCCCCTTTTACAGTGGAACTGAAGCTTTCTTT. It encodes CSVFPFYSGTEAFF. The chain recombines TRBV29-1 with TRBJ1-1; D remains unclear. V was clipped by 5 bases and J by 5 bases, with 18 bases between them. Germline CDR1 SQVTM, CDR2 ANQGSEA. The length of the CDR3 is 14 residues. The whole variable domain, remainder taken from reference TRBV29-1 and TRBJ1-1, is SAVISQKPSRDICQRGTSLTIQCQVDSQVTMMFWYRQQPGQSLTLIATANQGSEATYESGFVIDKFPISRPNLTFSTLTVSNMSPEDSSIYLCSVFPFYSGTEAFFGQGTRLTVV.

This clonotype was seen only once. CDR3 nucleotides: TGCGCCAGCAGCCAGGACGTGGATCAGCCCCAGCATTTT. As protein: CASSQDVDQPQHF. This chain joins TRBV5-1 and TRBJ1-5; no firm D call. The CDR3 is 13 amino acids. Trimming took 4 bases from V and 5 from J, leaving 10 bases between them. Germline assignment: CDR1 SGHRS and CDR2 YFSETQ. Supplemented by reference TRBV5-1 and TRBJ1-5, the full variable domain reads KAGVTQTPRYLIKTRGQQVTLSCSPISGHRSVSWYQQTPGQGLQFLFEYFSETQRNKGNFPGRFSGRQFSNSRSEMNVSTLELGDSALYLCASSQDVDQPQHFGDGTRLSIL.

Points on this clonotype: Just one base apart from a much larger clone, this may be a read error. The chain links TRBV10-3 to TRBJ1-5; D is possibly TRBD1 (5 bases). The CDR3 contains 13 residues. CDR1 and CDR2 (germline): ENHRY, SYGVKD. CDR3 in DNA: TGTGCCATCAGCAGGGATAGCAAACAGCCCCAGCATTTT. It is translated as CAISRDSKQPQHF.

As regards this clonotype: Given a much more abundant clone one base away, this may be a read error. The CDR3 DNA sequence: TGTGCCAGCCCCCCTAGCGGGGGTACCTCCTACGAGCAGTACGTC. Translation: CASPPSGGTSYEQYV. The chain uses TRBV28 and TRBJ2-7, with 10 bases identical to TRBD2. Per germline, CDR1 MDHEN and CDR2 SYDVKM. CDR3 length: 15 amino acids. J lost 0 bases, V lost 8 bases, and 7 bases had no gene match.